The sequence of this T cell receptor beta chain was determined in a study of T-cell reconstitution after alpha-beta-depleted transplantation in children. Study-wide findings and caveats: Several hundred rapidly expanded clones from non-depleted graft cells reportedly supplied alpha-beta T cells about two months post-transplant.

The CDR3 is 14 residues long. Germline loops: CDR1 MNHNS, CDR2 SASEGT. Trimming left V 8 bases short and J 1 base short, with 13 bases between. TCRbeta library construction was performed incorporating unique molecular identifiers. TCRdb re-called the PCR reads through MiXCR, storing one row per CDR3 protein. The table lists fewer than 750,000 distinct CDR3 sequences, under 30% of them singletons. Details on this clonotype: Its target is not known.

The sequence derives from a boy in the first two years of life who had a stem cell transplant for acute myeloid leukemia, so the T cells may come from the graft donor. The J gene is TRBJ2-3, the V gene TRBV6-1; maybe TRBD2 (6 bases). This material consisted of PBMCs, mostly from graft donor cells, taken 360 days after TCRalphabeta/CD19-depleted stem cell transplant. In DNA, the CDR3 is TGTGCCAGCCAAATGGAGCGGGGCACAGATACGCAGTATTTT. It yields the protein CASQMERGTDTQYF.